A selection of T cell receptor beta chains follows, all from one sample in a study of vaccination effects on CD4 cells after COVID-19. Which antigens these TCRs recognize remains unknown. TCRdb's copy holds only in-frame clones and misses some; the assay was immunoSEQ multiplex PCR. Of nearly 35,000 clones listed, 73% are singletons. The sequenced sample was CD4+ T cells from PBMCs cultured with HCoV-OC43 spike peptides, obtained before COVID-19 vaccination. These receptors were obtained from a human donor who received a COVID-19 vaccine. The CDR3 runs from the conserved cysteine through the conserved F or W. Fields, in order: CDR3 protein, CDR3 DNA, J gene, clone size, V gene, D gene. D genes are given only for firm matches. Part of the rows lack a size; the others show once, few, many or a class for expanded clones.

CDR3: CAWRTVVSYNEQFF; DNA: TGTGCCTGGAGAACAGTAGTCTCCTACAATGAGCAGTTCTTC; J: TRBJ2-1; size: few; V: TRBV30; D: -
CDR3: CASGYPGAFF; DNA: TGTGCCTCGGGATATCCAGGAGCTTTCTTT; J: TRBJ1-1; size: -; V: TRBV30; D: -
CDR3: CASSPGAGENTEAFF; DNA: TGTGCCAGCAGCCCCGGTGCGGGGGAGAACACTGAAGCTTTCTTT; J: TRBJ1-1; size: -; V: TRBV4-2; D: -
CDR3: CASSFGRETDTQYF; DNA: TGTGCCAGCAGCTTTGGGAGAGAGACAGATACGCAGTATTTT; J: TRBJ2-3; size: -; V: TRBV5-4; D: -
CDR3: CAWSTARSDLSNQPQHF; DNA: TGTGCCTGGAGTACCGCCCGGTCGGACCTCAGCAATCAGCCCCAGCATTTT; J: TRBJ1-5; size: -; V: TRBV30; D: -
CDR3: CASSQTGREELFF; DNA: TGTGCCAGCAGCCAGACTGGGAGGGAGGAGCTGTTTTTT; J: TRBJ2-2; size: -; V: TRBV3-1/TRBV3-2; D: TRBD2
CDR3: CASSRTVEAFF; DNA: TGTGCCAGCAGTCGGACGGTTGAAGCTTTCTTT; J: TRBJ1-1; size: once; V: TRBV12-3/TRBV12-4; D: -
CDR3: CASSLVGGNTEAFF; DNA: TGTGCCAGCAGCCTTGTAGGGGGGAACACTGAAGCTTTCTTT; J: TRBJ1-1; size: few; V: TRBV5-6; D: -
CDR3: CASSLGTGLAGGYATDTQYF; DNA: TGCGCCAGCAGCTTGGGTACAGGTCTGGCGGGAGGTTATGCCACAGATACGCAGTATTTT; J: TRBJ2-3; size: -; V: TRBV5-1; D: TRBD2
CDR3: CASSPGTGELFF; DNA: TGTGCCAGCTCCCCAGGGACCGGGGAGCTGTTTTTT; J: TRBJ2-2; size: -; V: TRBV18; D: -
CDR3: CASSYSASYGYTF; DNA: TGTGCCAGCAGTTACTCGGCCAGCTATGGCTACACCTTC; J: TRBJ1-2; size: -; V: TRBV6-5; D: -
CDR3: CASSPTGIPNYGYTF; DNA: TGTGCCAGCAGTCCCACAGGGATCCCTAACTATGGCTACACCTTC; J: TRBJ1-2; size: -; V: TRBV21-1; D: -
CDR3: CASSLRGTLNTGELFF; DNA: TGTGCCAGCAGCTTACGGGGGACGCTGAACACCGGGGAGCTGTTTTTT; J: TRBJ2-2; size: few; V: TRBV9; D: -
CDR3: CASRGADTQYF; DNA: TGTGCCAGCAGGGGGGCAGATACGCAGTATTTT; J: TRBJ2-3; size: -; V: TRBV5-5; D: -
CDR3: CASSLGAATNEKLFF; DNA: TGCGCCAGCAGCTTGGGGGCAGCAACTAATGAAAAACTGTTTTTT; J: TRBJ1-4; size: -; V: TRBV5-1; D: -
CDR3: CASSLIGTGNGYTF; DNA: TGTGCCAGCAGTTTAATTGGGACAGGGAATGGCTACACCTTC; J: TRBJ1-2; size: -; V: TRBV28; D: TRBD1
CDR3: CASSPRERRTDTQYF; DNA: TGTGCCAGTAGTCCCAGGGAAAGGCGCACAGATACGCAGTATTTT; J: TRBJ2-3; size: -; V: TRBV19; D: -
CDR3: CASSPYRGPGANVLTF; DNA: TGTGCCAGCTCACCTTACAGGGGGCCAGGGGCCAACGTCCTGACTTTC; J: TRBJ2-6; size: -; V: TRBV18; D: TRBD1
CDR3: CASSLRTGEGGYTF; DNA: TGTGCCAGCAGCCTCAGGACAGGGGAGGGTGGCTACACCTTC; J: TRBJ1-2; size: few; V: TRBV5-6; D: TRBD1
CDR3: CASSGTGDSGYTF; DNA: TGTGCCAGCAGCGGGACAGGGGACTCTGGCTACACCTTC; J: TRBJ1-2; size: once; V: TRBV5-5; D: TRBD1
CDR3: CASSLGTGLNQPQHF; DNA: TGTGCCAGCAGCTTAGGCACAGGCCTGAATCAGCCCCAGCATTTT; J: TRBJ1-5; size: -; V: TRBV5-5; D: -
CDR3: CASSEAGNQPQHF; DNA: TGTGCCAGCAGTGAAGCGGGAAATCAGCCCCAGCATTTT; J: TRBJ1-5; size: -; V: TRBV6-1; D: -
CDR3: CASSEGGYGYTF; DNA: TGTGCCAGCAGTGAGGGTGGCTATGGCTACACCTTC; J: TRBJ1-2; size: -; V: TRBV2; D: -
CDR3: CASSPRSYNEQFF; DNA: TGTGCCAGTAGTCCCCGATCCTACAATGAGCAGTTCTTC; J: TRBJ2-1; size: -; V: TRBV19; D: -
CDR3: CACRTSGVGKQFF; DNA: TGTGCCTGCCGGACTAGCGGGGTTGGAAAGCAGTTCTTC; J: TRBJ2-1; size: -; V: TRBV2; D: TRBD2
CDR3: CASSARTGSEQYF; DNA: TGTGCCAGCAGCGCTCGGACAGGATCCGAGCAGTACTTC; J: TRBJ2-7; size: -; V: TRBV12-3/TRBV12-4; D: TRBD1
CDR3: CASSQGGRDTF; DNA: TGCGCCAGCAGCCAAGGCGGCAGGGATACCTTC; J: TRBJ1-2; size: few; V: TRBV4-1; D: -
CDR3: CASISGERRLPYF; DNA: TGCGCCAGCATTTCAGGGGAGCGTAGGTTGCCTTACTTC; J: TRBJ1-2; size: -; V: TRBV10-2; D: -
CDR3: CASSFDTRGPPLHF; DNA: TGTGCCAGCAGCTTTGACACCAGGGGCCCACCCCTCCACTTT; J: TRBJ1-6; size: medium-sized; V: TRBV7-9; D: -
CDR3: CASSLGRNTGTYEQYF; DNA: TGTGCCAGCAGCTTAGGCCGAAATACAGGGACCTACGAGCAGTACTTC; J: TRBJ2-7; size: -; V: TRBV7-8; D: -
CDR3: CASSLASVLVEQYF; DNA: TGTGCCAGCAGCTTAGCCAGTGTCTTGGTCGAGCAGTACTTC; J: TRBJ2-7; size: -; V: TRBV7-9; D: -